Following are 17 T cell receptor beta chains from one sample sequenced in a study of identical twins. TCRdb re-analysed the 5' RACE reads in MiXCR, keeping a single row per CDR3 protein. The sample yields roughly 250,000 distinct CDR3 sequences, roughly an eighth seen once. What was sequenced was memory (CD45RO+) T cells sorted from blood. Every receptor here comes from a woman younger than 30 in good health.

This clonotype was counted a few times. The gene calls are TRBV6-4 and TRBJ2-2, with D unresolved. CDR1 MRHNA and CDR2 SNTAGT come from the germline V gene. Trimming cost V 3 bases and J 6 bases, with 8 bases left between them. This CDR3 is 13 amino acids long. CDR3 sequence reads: CASSEGVSGELFF. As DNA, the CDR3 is TGTGCCAGCAGTGAAGGTGTCTCCGGGGAGCTGTTTTTT.

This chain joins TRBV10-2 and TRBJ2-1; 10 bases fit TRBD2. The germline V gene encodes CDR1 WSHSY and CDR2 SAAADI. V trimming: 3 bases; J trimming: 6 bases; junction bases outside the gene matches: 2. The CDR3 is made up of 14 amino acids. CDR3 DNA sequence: TGCGCCAGCAGTGACGGGACTAGCGTCAATGAGCAGTTCTTC. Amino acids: CASSDGTSVNEQFF.

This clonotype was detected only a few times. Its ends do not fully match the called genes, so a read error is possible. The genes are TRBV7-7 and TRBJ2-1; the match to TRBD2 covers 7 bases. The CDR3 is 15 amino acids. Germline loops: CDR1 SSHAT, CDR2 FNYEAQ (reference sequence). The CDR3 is CASSSGGGGYNEQFF. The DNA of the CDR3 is TGTGCTAGCAGCTCCGGCGGGGGAGGCTACAATGAGCAGTTCTTC.

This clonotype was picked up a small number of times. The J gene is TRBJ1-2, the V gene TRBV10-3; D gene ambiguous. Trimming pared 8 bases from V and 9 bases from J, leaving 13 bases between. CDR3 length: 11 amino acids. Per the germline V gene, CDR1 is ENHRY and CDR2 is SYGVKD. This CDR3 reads CAIQGPRSYTF. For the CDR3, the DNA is TGTGCCATCCAAGGCCCCCGGAGCTACACCTTC.

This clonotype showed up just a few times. CDR3 in amino acids: CATRNLGEDYGYTF. The CDR3 DNA reads as TGTGCCACCAGAAACCTGGGTGAGGATTATGGCTACACCTTC. The chain employs TRBV6-1 and TRBJ1-2; D gene unclear. The germline CDR1 and CDR2 sequences are MNHNS and SASEGT. The CDR3 totals 14 residues. V gave up 10 bases and J gave up 5 bases, with 20 bases separating them.

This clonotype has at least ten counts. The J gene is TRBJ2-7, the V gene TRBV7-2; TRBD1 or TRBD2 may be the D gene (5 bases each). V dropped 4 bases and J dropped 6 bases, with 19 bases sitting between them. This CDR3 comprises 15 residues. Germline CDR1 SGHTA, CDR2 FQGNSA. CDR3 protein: CASSSPGPPPSEQYF. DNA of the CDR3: TGTGCCAGCAGCTCTCCGGGGCCCCCCCCCAGCGAGCAGTACTTC. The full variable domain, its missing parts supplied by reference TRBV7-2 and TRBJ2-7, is GAGVSQSPSNKVTEKGKDVELRCDPISGHTALYWYRQSLGQGLEFLIYFQGNSAPDKSGLPSDRFSAERTGGSVSTLTIQRTQQEDSAVYLCASSSPGPPPSEQYFGPGTRLTVT.

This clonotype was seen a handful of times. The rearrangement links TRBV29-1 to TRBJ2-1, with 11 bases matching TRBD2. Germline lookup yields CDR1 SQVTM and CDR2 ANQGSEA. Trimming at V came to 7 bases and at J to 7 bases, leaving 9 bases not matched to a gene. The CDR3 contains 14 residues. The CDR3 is CSARTLAGENEQFF. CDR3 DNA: TGCAGCGCCCGGACACTAGCGGGGGAAAATGAGCAGTTCTTC.

DNA for the CDR3: TGCAGTGCTACCGTAGGGGGTTCGTTGAACACTGAAGCTTTCTTT. This encodes CSATVGGSLNTEAFF. The rearrangement uses TRBV20-1 and TRBJ1-1, with D possibly TRBD1 on 6 matching bases. This CDR3 comprises 15 residues. V dropped 4 bases and J dropped 0 bases, with 15 bases sitting between them. Germline V lookup: CDR1 DFQATT, CDR2 SNEGSKA (reference sequence).

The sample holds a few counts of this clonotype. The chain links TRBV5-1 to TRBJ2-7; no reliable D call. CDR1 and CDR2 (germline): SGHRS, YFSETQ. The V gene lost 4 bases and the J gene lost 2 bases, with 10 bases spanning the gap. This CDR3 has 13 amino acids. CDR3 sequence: CASSNPDTYEQYF. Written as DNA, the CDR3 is TGCGCCAGCAGCAACCCGGATACCTACGAGCAGTACTTC.

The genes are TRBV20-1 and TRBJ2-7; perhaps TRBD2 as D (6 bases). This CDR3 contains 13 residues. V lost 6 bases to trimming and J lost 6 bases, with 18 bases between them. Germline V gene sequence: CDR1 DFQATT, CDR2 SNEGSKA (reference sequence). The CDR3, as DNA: TGCAGTGCCGTCCTAGCGTCGAAGGGCGAGCAGTACTTC. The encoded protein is CSAVLASKGEQYF.

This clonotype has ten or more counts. Here the CDR3 DNA reads TGTGCCAGCAGCTTATCTATTAGCGGGAGAGGAGAAGATACGCAGTATTTT. Translation: CASSLSISGRGEDTQYF. This chain uses TRBV7-7 with TRBJ2-3; 9 bases match TRBD2. The CDR3 covers 17 residues. Looked up from germline, CDR1 is SSHAT and CDR2 is FNYEAQ (reference sequence). J gave up 5 bases and V 2 bases, and 11 bases lay outside the gene matches.

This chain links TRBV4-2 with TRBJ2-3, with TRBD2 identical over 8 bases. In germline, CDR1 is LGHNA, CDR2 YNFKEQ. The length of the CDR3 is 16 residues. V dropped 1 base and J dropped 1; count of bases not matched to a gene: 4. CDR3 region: CASSQVSAGGTDTQYF. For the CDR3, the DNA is TGTGCCAGCAGCCAAGTATCAGCGGGGGGCACAGATACGCAGTATTTT.

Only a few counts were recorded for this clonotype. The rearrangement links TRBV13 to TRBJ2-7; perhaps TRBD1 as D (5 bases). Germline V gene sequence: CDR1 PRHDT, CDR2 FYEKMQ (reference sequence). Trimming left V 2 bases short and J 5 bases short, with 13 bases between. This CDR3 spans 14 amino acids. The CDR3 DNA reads TGTGCCAGCAGCTTAAAGGGGATCTATGACGAGCAGTACTTC. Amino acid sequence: CASSLKGIYDEQYF.

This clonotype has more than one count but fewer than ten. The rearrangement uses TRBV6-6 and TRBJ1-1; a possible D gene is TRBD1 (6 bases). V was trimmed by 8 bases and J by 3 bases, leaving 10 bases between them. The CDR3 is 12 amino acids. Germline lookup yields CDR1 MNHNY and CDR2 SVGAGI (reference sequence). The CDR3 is CASQTGYTEAFF. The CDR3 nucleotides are TGTGCCAGCCAGACAGGCTACACTGAAGCTTTCTTT.

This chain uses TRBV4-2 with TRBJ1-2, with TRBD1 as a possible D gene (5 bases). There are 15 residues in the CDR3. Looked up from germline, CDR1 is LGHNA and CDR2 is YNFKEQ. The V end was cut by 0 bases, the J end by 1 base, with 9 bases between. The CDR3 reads CASSQEWDRNYGYTF. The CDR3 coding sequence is TGTGCCAGCAGCCAAGAGTGGGACCGTAACTATGGCTACACCTTC.

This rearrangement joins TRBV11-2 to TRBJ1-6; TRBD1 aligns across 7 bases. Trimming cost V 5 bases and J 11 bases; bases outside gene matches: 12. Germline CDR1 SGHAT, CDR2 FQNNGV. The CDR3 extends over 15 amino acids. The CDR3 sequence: CASSGTDSNSAPLHF. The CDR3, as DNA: TGTGCCAGCAGCGGGACAGACTCAAATTCGGCACCCCTCCACTTT. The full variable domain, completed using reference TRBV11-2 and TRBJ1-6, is EAGVAQSPRYKIIEKRQSVAFWCNPISGHATLYWYQQILGQGPKLLIQFQNNGVVDDSQLPKDRFSAERLKGVDSTLKIQPAKLEDSAVYLCASSGTDSNSAPLHFGNGTRLTVT.

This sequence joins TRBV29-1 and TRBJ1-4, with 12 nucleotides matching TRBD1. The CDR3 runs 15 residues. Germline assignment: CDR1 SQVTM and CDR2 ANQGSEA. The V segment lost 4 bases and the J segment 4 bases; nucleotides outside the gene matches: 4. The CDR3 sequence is CSVAGTGGNNEKLFF. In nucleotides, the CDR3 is TGCAGCGTTGCCGGGACAGGGGGCAATAATGAAAAACTGTTTTTT.